The sequence of this T cell receptor (beta chain) was determined in a study of T cell repertoires in cytomegalovirus infection (dated by TCRdb to the late 2010s). The study in broad terms: Donor HLA type was relevant to the analysis, as public TCR beta signatures indicated carriage of CMV infection together with the matching HLA type.

The sample was run on an Illumina HiSeq 1500. The raw public reads went through TCRdb reprocessing: fastp at Q25, MiXCR clone calling, in-frame beta chains kept. Every CDR3 protein is listed once, alongside the most common genes and DNA of its rows. The sample records hundreds of thousands of distinct CDR3 sequences, around 10% of which are singletons. Approximately 10% of the sample goes to the ten largest clones. Trimmed from V: 6 bases; trimmed from J: 5 bases; junction bases lacking a gene match: 5. Taken from cysteine to phenylalanine, the CDR3 has 13 residues. CDR3 DNA is the only sequence kept; it has 39 bases, read in frame from the first base. This clonotype was seen repeatedly, ten times or more. Its antigen is currently not known. One base away there is no much larger clone; base qualities are not given. General study outcomes and caveats: In the ex vivo response, HLA-C-restricted CMV-specific TCR beta clonotypes were dominant, and in two of eight donors the single most frequent clonotype came from this HLA-C-restricted group. Cumulative frequency of public TCR beta family members discriminated carriers of CMV infection plus the relevant HLA type in this cohort and an independent 352-donor cohort.

The sequencing sample was made of PBMCs. The chain is encoded by TRBV12-3 or TRBV12-4 joined to TRBJ2-5; 8 bases in the middle match TRBD1. The receptor was derived from a human donor in good health (CMV status not recorded). Some clones in this sample may be carry-over from other donors' samples. The DNA is as follows: TGTGCCAGCAGCCGGACAGGGTTGGAGACCCAGTACTTC. The encoded protein is CASSRTGLETQYF.